Listed here are 6 T cell receptor beta chains from one sample, sequenced in a study of read filtering for tumor transcriptome and immune sequencing. Molecular barcoded adaptors covering alpha/delta and beta/gamma chains were used on 400 ng RNA. MiXCR was run by TCRdb on the reads, yielding one entry per CDR3 protein. This sample has over 50,000 distinct CDR3 sequences; approximately 18% occur once, and the top ten carry about 11%. Input material: a population of CD138-negative cells sorted from bone marrow. These receptors were collected from a donor at least 40 years old with multiple myeloma.

About this clonotype: This clone may be a read error of a much larger clone one base away. Here the CDR3 omits its conserved ending phenylalanine or tryptophan, so a read error is the likely source. This chain joins TRBV10-3 and TRBJ2-6, with a possible D match to TRBD2 (6 bases). The V end was cut by 6 bases, the J end by 1 base, with 16 bases between. Germline assignment: CDR1 ENHRY and CDR2 SYGVKD. The CDR3 runs to 17 residues. For the CDR3, the DNA is TGTGCCATCAGATCGGGACTCCTACCTTCTGGGGCCAACGTCCTGACTTCC. Translation: CAIRSGLLPSGANVLTS.

The chain uses TRBV7-2 and TRBJ1-2, with 7 nucleotides matching TRBD1. The CDR3 runs to 13 residues. V lost 5 bases and J lost 12; bases outside the gene matches: 12. The germline CDR1 and CDR2 sequences are SGHTA and FQGNSA. The chain's CDR3 is CASSPDQQGRHTF. In nucleotides, the CDR3 is TGTGCCAGCAGCCCCGATCAACAGGGGCGCCACACCTTC.

This clonotype is medium-sized. The genes are TRBV5-6 and TRBJ2-1; 8 nucleotides line up with TRBD2. V trimming: 0 bases; J trimming: 5 bases; junction bases outside the gene matches: 1. From germline, CDR1 is SGHDT and CDR2 YYEEEE. The CDR3 has 14 amino acids. The CDR3 region is CASSLALADNEQFF. The DNA of the CDR3 is TGTGCCAGCAGCTTGGCACTAGCGGACAATGAGCAGTTCTTC.

This clonotype was seen a single time. A read error is possible here, since a much larger clone lies one base away. This rearrangement joins TRBV20-1 to TRBJ2-7; 7 bases fit TRBD1. This CDR3 contains 16 residues. Per the germline V gene, CDR1 is DFQATT and CDR2 is SNEGSKA (reference sequence). The CDR3 spells CNARGAPGDSLYEQYF. The CDR3 DNA reads as TGCAATGCTAGAGGGGCCCCCGGGGACAGCCTCTACGAGCAGTACTTC.

There are many counts of this clonotype. CDR3 sequence reads: CSVKGQGTDTQYF. Here the CDR3 DNA reads TGCAGCGTTAAGGGACAGGGGACAGATACGCAGTATTTT. This chain connects TRBV29-1 to TRBJ2-3, with 10 bases fitting TRBD1. Losses at the gene ends were 5 bases for V and 3 bases for J; bases not matched to a gene: 2. Germline V lookup: CDR1 SQVTM, CDR2 ANQGSEA. This CDR3 is 13 amino acids long.

Concerning this clonotype itself: With a much larger clone just one base away, this may be a read error. The chain combines TRBV5-1 with TRBJ1-4, with unresolved D. This CDR3 spans 13 amino acids. Looked up from germline, CDR1 is SGHRS and CDR2 is YFSETQ. The CDR3 coding sequence is TGCGCCAGCGGCTTGACACCAAATGAAAAACTGTTTTTT. The encoded protein is CASGLTPNEKLFF.